Following are 26 T cell receptor beta chains from one sample sequenced in a study of blood T cells in healthy people across ages. Using a J-beta primer mix together with a sample-barcoded 5' primer, a second PCR was run for roughly 6 to 12 cycles. TCRdb reprocessed the 5' RACE reads via MiXCR and lists one record per CDR3 protein. Here the sample spans roughly 1.9 million distinct CDR3 sequences, about two fifths being singletons. The sample was blood. The receptors stem from a human donor in good health.

This clonotype was detected only a few times. The V gene is TRBV12-3 or TRBV12-4, the J gene TRBJ1-6; perhaps TRBD1 as D (5 bases). V was clipped by 5 bases and J by 2 bases, with 16 bases between them. The CDR3 totals 17 residues. This CDR3 is CASSPLGGGPYNSPLHF. CDR3 bases: TGTGCCAGCAGTCCCCTTGGGGGTGGACCCTATAATTCACCCCTCCACTTT.

V and J are TRBV20-1 and TRBJ2-5; TRBD2 aligns across 14 bases. The CDR3 runs to 13 residues. Germline-derived CDR1 and CDR2 are DFQATT and SNEGSKA (reference sequence). V gave up 0 bases and J gave up 11 bases; unmatched junction bases: 2. This CDR3 reads CSAREGLAGVQYF. CDR3 DNA: TGCAGTGCTAGAGAGGGACTAGCGGGGGTGCAGTACTTC.

The rearrangement joins TRBV4-3 to TRBJ2-1; TRBD2 matches at 12 bases. Germline lookup yields CDR1 LGHNA and CDR2 YSLEER. With V trimmed by 0 bases and J by 7 bases, 16 bases remained unmatched. This CDR3 is 20 amino acids long. The CDR3 spells CASSQDYLLPTSGGLNEQFF. CDR3 sequence (DNA): TGCGCCAGCAGCCAAGACTATCTCCTGCCGACTAGCGGGGGTTTAAATGAGCAGTTCTTC.

The CDR3 region is CASMGSRGTNSNQPQHF. The CDR3, as DNA: TGTGCCAGCATGGGGAGTAGGGGCACAAATAGCAATCAGCCCCAGCATTTT. V usage is TRBV6-1 and J usage is TRBJ1-5; a possible D gene is TRBD1 (5 bases). This CDR3 spans 17 amino acids. Trimming took off 7 bases at V and 0 bases at J, with 19 bases between the two ends. CDR1 is MNHNS, CDR2 SASEGT, per germline.

The chain combines TRBV4-2 with TRBJ2-7; D ambiguous. The germline V and J ends were trimmed by 4 bases and 7 bases, with 14 bases remaining between them. There are 13 residues in the CDR3. Germline values: CDR1 LGHNA, CDR2 YNFKEQ. CDR3 coding DNA: TGTGCCAGCAGCCCTAACCTCCGAATGGAGCAGTACTTC. This codes for CASSPNLRMEQYF.

This clonotype was detected a few times. The chain couples TRBV14 to TRBJ2-5, with D tentatively TRBD1 (6 bases). Deletions cut 4 bases from V and 4 bases from J, with 10 bases between. This CDR3 spans 13 amino acids. Germline CDR1 and CDR2: SGHDN and FVKESK. The DNA of the CDR3 is TGTGCCAGCAGCCCGGGACATGTAGAGACCCAGTACTTC. This encodes CASSPGHVETQYF. The complete variable domain, with remaining parts taken from reference TRBV14 and TRBJ2-5, reads EAGVTQFPSHSVIEKGQTVTLRCDPISGHDNLYWYRRVMGKEIKFLLHFVKESKQDESGMPNNRFLAERTGGTYSTLKVQPAELEDSGVYFCASSPGHVETQYFGPGTRLLVL.

This clonotype has more than one count but fewer than ten. This chain connects TRBV29-1 to TRBJ2-5; D gene ambiguous. This CDR3 is 13 amino acids long. Per germline, CDR1 SQVTM and CDR2 ANQGSEA. Between the trimmed V and J ends, which lost 5 bases and 3 bases, there was a span of 13 bases. CDR3 in DNA: TGCAGCGTTTATGGTGGAGTAAAAGAGACCCAGTACTTC. This translates into CSVYGGVKETQYF.

The V call is TRBV20-1, the J call TRBJ2-4; 7 bases are shared with TRBD1. The J call may be mistaken, given a closer DNA end match to TRBJ2-7. Germline CDR1 and CDR2: DFQATT and SNEGSKA (reference sequence). CDR3 length equals 13 residues. CDR3 sequence (DNA): TGCAGTGCCCCAGGGGGTGGCTTCTACGAGCAGTACTTC. Protein product: CSAPGGGFYEQYF.

The chain is built from TRBV6-6 and TRBJ1-1; D not certain. The germline gives CDR1 MNHNY, CDR2 SVGAGI (reference sequence). V was shortened by 5 bases and J by 8 bases, with 12 bases between the two germline ends. The CDR3 length is 12 residues. The CDR3 bases are TGTGCCAGCAGTACGCTATCACAGGAAGCTTTCTTT. Its translation: CASSTLSQEAFF.

The chain combines TRBV4-1 with TRBJ2-1, with 10 bases lining up with TRBD2. From germline, CDR1 is MGHRA and CDR2 YSYEKL. The junction had 10 bases not matched to a gene; V was cut back by 8 bases and J by 6 bases. The CDR3 is 15 residues long. Here the CDR3 DNA reads TGCGCCAGCCGCCGCCCCGGGACTAGCGTCAATGAGCAGTTCTTC. Translated, it gives CASRRPGTSVNEQFF.

With respect to this clonotype: Compared with germline, one end of the junction differs, possibly owing to a read error. The V and J genes are TRBV29-1 and TRBJ2-3; 8 nucleotides match TRBD2. In germline, CDR1 is SQVTM, CDR2 ANQGSEA. This CDR3 has 15 residues. CDR3 in DNA: TGCGGCGTTGAAGATAACAGAGCGGGGGACGATACGCAGTATTTT. Protein: CGVEDNRAGDDTQYF.

The rearrangement joins TRBV6-2 or TRBV6-3 to TRBJ2-3; D is unclear. The germline gives CDR1 MNHEY, CDR2 SVGEGT. The CDR3 covers 12 residues. Trimming removed 8 bases at V and 3 bases at J, with 9 bases between. For the CDR3, the DNA is TGTGCCAGCGTAGACCCAACAGATACGCAGTATTTT. It is translated as CASVDPTDTQYF.

This clonotype was seen more than once but under ten times. The chain recombines TRBV12-3 or TRBV12-4 with TRBJ1-1, with D perhaps matching TRBD1 (5 bases). V was trimmed by 6 bases and J by 1 base, leaving 18 bases between them. This CDR3 is built from 16 residues. The DNA for the CDR3 is TGTGCCAGCAGCCGGAGGTTTCAGGGACGGAACACTGAAGCTTTCTTT. Protein: CASSRRFQGRNTEAFF.

V is TRBV6-6 and J is TRBJ2-3; TRBD1 aligns across 9 bases. The CDR3 has 16 residues. After removal of 2 bases from V and 0 bases from J, the junction contained 3 bases not matched to a gene. Germline CDR1 MNHNY, CDR2 SVGAGI (reference sequence). CDR3 nucleotides: TGTGCCAGCAGTTACGCACAGGGGGCAAGCACAGATACGCAGTATTTT. It codes for CASSYAQGASTDTQYF.

The chain employs TRBV7-2 and TRBJ1-5, with unresolved D. There are 15 residues in the CDR3. Trimming removed 5 bases from V and 1 base from J, with 12 bases in between. Germline V CDR1 and CDR2: SGHTA, FQGNSA. The CDR3 bases are TGTGCCAGCAGCCCATCAGGCACCAGCAATCAGCCCCAGCATTTT. Amino acids: CASSPSGTSNQPQHF.

V usage is TRBV28 and J usage is TRBJ2-5; D remains ambiguous. TRBJ2-7 matches the DNA end more closely, so the J call is doubtful. Germline V lookup: CDR1 MDHEN, CDR2 SYDVKM. The CDR3 length is 12 residues. The CDR3 loop is CASSPSDDEQYF. CDR3 sequence (DNA): TGTGCCAGCAGTCCTTCTGACGACGAGCAGTACTTC.

Remarks on this clonotype: Its ends do not fully match the called genes, so a read error is possible. The gene calls are TRBV4-3 and TRBJ2-1; 12 nucleotides align to TRBD2. This CDR3 comprises 19 residues. Per the germline V gene, CDR1 is LGHNA and CDR2 is YSLEER. CDR3 residues: CTSSQGPSGGGLWYNEQFF. CDR3 DNA: TGCACCAGCAGCCAAGGCCCTAGCGGGGGGGGACTTTGGTACAATGAGCAGTTCTTC.

The V call is TRBV29-1, the J call TRBJ1-2; a possible D gene is TRBD1 (6 bases). The V and J ends lost 4 bases and 8 bases respectively, with 14 bases between them. The length of the CDR3 is 12 residues. Germline-derived CDR1 and CDR2 are SQVTM and ANQGSEA. The DNA for the CDR3 is TGCAGCGTTGTGGTTGACAGGCGAGGCTACACCTTC. Translated, it gives CSVVVDRRGYTF.

This chain joins TRBV7-9 and TRBJ1-4, with D uncertain. Germline CDR1 and CDR2: SEHNR and FQNEAQ (reference sequence). V lost 3 bases and J 4 bases, leaving 15 bases between the germline ends. The CDR3 has 16 residues. CDR3 region: CASSFPYRQDNEKLFF. CDR3 in DNA: TGTGCCAGCAGCTTTCCTTATAGGCAGGATAATGAAAAACTGTTTTTT.

With regard to this clonotype: One junction end does not reproduce the germline sequence, and a read error may be involved. The rearrangement joins TRBV5-1 to TRBJ2-7; 8 bases are a match to TRBD1. Germline values: CDR1 SGHRS, CDR2 YFSETQ. The CDR3 covers 14 residues. CDR3 sequence reads: CARSLDREAYEQYF. The CDR3 DNA sequence: TGCGCCCGCAGCTTGGACAGGGAAGCCTACGAGCAGTACTTC. The full variable domain, completed using reference TRBV5-1 and TRBJ2-7, is KAGVTQTPRYLIKTRGQQVTLSCSPISGHRSVSWYQQTPGQGLQFLFEYFSETQRNKGNFPGRFSGRQFSNSRSEMNVSTLELGDSALYLCARSLDREAYEQYFGPGTRLTVT.

This clonotype was observed at least ten times. The V gene is TRBV6-6, the J gene TRBJ2-3; D remains ambiguous. The CDR3 runs 13 residues. The V gene lost 5 bases and the J gene lost 7 bases, with 13 bases spanning the gap. Germline CDR1 is MNHNY and CDR2 is SVGAGI (reference sequence). CDR3 sequence: CASSPDRTNTQYF. CDR3 coding DNA: TGTGCCAGCAGTCCCGACCGAACTAATACGCAGTATTTT.

This clonotype was observed a few times. V and J are TRBV12-3 or TRBV12-4 and TRBJ2-5; D gene uncertain. The CDR3 sequence is 12 residues long. Trimming took off 8 bases at V and 1 base at J, with 8 bases between the two ends. The CDR3 sequence: CASGWSQETQYF. The CDR3, as DNA: TGTGCCAGCGGCTGGTCCCAAGAGACCCAGTACTTC.

In its sample, this clonotype was seen a few times. The chain links TRBV7-2 to TRBJ1-5; possibly TRBD1 for D (5 bases). The CDR3 runs to 13 residues. Trimming removed 5 bases at V and 9 bases at J, with 14 bases between. The germline gives CDR1 SGHTA, CDR2 FQGNSA. The CDR3 loop reads CASSQQGHGPQHF. In DNA, the CDR3 is TGTGCCAGCAGCCAGCAGGGTCACGGGCCCCAGCATTTT.

This clonotype was seen a handful of times. V is TRBV12-3 or TRBV12-4 and J is TRBJ2-3; 9 bases are shared with TRBD2. The junction had 6 bases not matched to a gene; V was cut back by 6 bases and J by 2 bases. The CDR3 has 15 amino acids. The CDR3 spells CASRLTSGFTDTQYF. CDR3 in DNA: TGTGCCAGCAGATTGACTAGCGGCTTCACAGATACGCAGTATTTT.

The CDR3: CATARDKIYGYTF. Written as DNA, the CDR3 is TGTGCCACGGCCCGGGACAAAATTTATGGCTACACCTTC. This chain uses TRBV12-3 or TRBV12-4 with TRBJ1-2; D might be TRBD1 (6 bases). The CDR3 is 13 residues long. Trimming shortened V by 10 bases and J by 5 bases, and 17 bases separated the two germline ends.

This clonotype showed up just once. The chain joins TRBV4-3 to TRBJ2-2; D remains ambiguous. V was cut by 4 bases and J by 1 base, with 7 bases left in between. The CDR3 is 14 residues long. Germline V lookup: CDR1 LGHNA, CDR2 YSLEER. The CDR3 sequence is CASSPAWNTGELFF. CDR3 nucleotides: TGCGCCAGCAGCCCAGCCTGGAACACCGGGGAGCTGTTTTTT.